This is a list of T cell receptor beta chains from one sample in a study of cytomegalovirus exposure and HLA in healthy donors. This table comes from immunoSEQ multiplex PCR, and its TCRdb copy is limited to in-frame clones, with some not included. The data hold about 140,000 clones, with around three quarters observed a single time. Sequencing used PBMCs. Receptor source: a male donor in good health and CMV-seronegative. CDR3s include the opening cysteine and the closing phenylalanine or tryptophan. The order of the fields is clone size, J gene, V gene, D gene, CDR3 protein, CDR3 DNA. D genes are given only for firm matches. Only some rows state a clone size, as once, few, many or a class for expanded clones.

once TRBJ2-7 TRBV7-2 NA CASSLGVAFPEQYF TGTGCCAGCAGCTTAGGTGTAGCCTTCCCCGAGCAGTACTTC
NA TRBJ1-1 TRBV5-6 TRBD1 CASRLLDRENTEAFF TGTGCCAGCAGATTACTCGACAGGGAGAACACTGAAGCTTTCTTT
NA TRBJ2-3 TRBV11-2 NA CASSFSPLDTQYF TGTGCCAGCAGCTTCTCCCCCTTGGATACGCAGTATTTT
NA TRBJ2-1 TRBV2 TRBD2 CASRQSGSSYNEQFF TGTGCCAGCAGACAAAGCGGGAGCTCCTACAATGAGCAGTTCTTC
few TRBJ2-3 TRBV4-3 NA CASSIQLSTDTQYF TGCGCCAGCAGCATACAGCTTAGCACAGATACGCAGTATTTT
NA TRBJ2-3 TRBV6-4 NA CASSASGGTDTQYF TGTGCCAGCAGTGCCAGCGGAGGCACAGATACGCAGTATTTT
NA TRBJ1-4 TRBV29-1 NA CSVVVGLNEKLFF TGCAGCGTTGTGGTCGGGTTAAATGAAAAACTGTTTTTT
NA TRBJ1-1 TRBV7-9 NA CSSSLNSAEAFF TGTTCCAGCAGCTTAAATAGTGCCGAAGCTTTCTTT
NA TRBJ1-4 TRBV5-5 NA CASHSGGTTNEKLFF TGTGCCAGCCACTCGGGCGGGACCACTAATGAAAAACTGTTTTTT
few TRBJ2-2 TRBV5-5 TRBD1 CASSFRTGVLGGELFF TGTGCCAGCAGCTTTAGGACAGGGGTTTTGGGCGGGGAGCTGTTTTTT
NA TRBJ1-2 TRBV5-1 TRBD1 CASSLNRDRTSYGYTF TGCGCCAGCAGCTTGAACCGGGACAGGACTTCCTATGGCTACACCTTC
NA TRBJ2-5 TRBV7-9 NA CASSLVSLGDLVETQYF TGTGCCAGCAGCTTAGTCAGTCTCGGGGATCTGGTGGAGACCCAGTACTTC
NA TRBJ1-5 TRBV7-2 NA CASSLEGGQPQHF TGTGCCAGCAGCTTAGAAGGGGGTCAGCCCCAGCATTTT
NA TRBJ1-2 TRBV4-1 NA CASSDLRRGYYGYTF TGCGCCAGCAGCGACCTGCGGCGCGGATACTATGGCTACACCTTC
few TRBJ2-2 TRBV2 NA CASREERAGELFF TGTGCCAGCAGGGAGGAAAGGGCCGGGGAGCTGTTTTTT
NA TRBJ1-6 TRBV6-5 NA CASMAGVSPLHF TGTGCCAGCATGGCAGGGGTTTCACCCCTCCACTTT
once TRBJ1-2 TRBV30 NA CAWSTLAKDACTF TGTGCCTGGAGTACTTTAGCTAAGGATGCTTGCACCTTC
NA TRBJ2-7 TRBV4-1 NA CASSQEPRGGSYEQYF TGCGCCAGCAGCCAAGAGCCTAGGGGGGGCAGCTACGAGCAGTACTTC
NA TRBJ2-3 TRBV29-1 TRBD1 CSVGGQESTDTQYF TGCAGCGTTGGGGGACAGGAGAGCACAGATACGCAGTATTTT
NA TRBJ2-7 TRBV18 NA CASSPTGGAYEQYF TGTGCCAGCTCACCAACAGGGGGGGCCTACGAGCAGTACTTC
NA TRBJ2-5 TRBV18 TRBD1 CASSPPPGGETQYF TGTGCCAGCTCACCACCTCCAGGGGGAGAGACCCAGTACTTC
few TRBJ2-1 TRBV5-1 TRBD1 CASSLGTGGNEQFF TGCGCCAGCAGCTTGGGGACAGGGGGCAATGAGCAGTTCTTC
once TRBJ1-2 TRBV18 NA CASSPDLQGNGYTF TGTGCCAGCTCACCAGACCTGCAGGGGAATGGCTACACCTTC
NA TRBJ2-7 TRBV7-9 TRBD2 CASSATSVVYEQYF TGTGCCAGCAGCGCGACTAGCGTTGTCTACGAGCAGTACTTC
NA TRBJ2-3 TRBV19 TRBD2 CASSRTSGRGADTQYF TGTGCCAGTAGTAGGACTAGCGGGAGAGGTGCAGATACGCAGTATTTT
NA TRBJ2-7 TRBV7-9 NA CASSATTGTYEQYF TGTGCCAGCAGCGCCACTACAGGGACCTACGAGCAGTACTTC
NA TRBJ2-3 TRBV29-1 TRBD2 CSGFSGPGTDTQYF TGCAGCGGGTTTAGCGGGCCTGGCACAGATACGCAGTATTTT
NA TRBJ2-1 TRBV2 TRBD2 CASGGTTHNEQFF TGTGCCAGCGGGGGGACTACACACAATGAGCAGTTCTTC
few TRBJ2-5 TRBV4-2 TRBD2 CASSQDGSGGVETQYF TGTGCCAGCAGCCAAGATGGCAGCGGGGGGGTGGAGACCCAGTACTTC
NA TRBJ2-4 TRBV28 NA CASSTTIRPSKNIQYF TGTGCCAGCAGTACGACTATTAGGCCCTCTAAAAACATTCAGTACTTC
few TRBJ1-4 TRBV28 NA CASMYPGLREKLFF TGTGCCAGCATGTACCCAGGACTCCGAGAAAAACTGTTTTTT
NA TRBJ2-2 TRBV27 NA CASSLRSPPREGELFF TGTGCCAGCAGTTTACGATCGCCCCCCCGAGAAGGGGAGCTGTTTTTT
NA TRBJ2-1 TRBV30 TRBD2 CAWSVGLAGDFSYNEQFF TGTGCCTGGAGTGTTGGGCTAGCGGGTGACTTCTCCTACAATGAGCAGTTCTTC
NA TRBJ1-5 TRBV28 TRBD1 CASSSPTGGGGKPQHF TGTGCCAGCAGTTCCCCGACAGGGGGCGGTGGAAAGCCCCAGCATTTT
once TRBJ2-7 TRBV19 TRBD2 CASRSSGYIYEQYF TGTGCCAGTAGGTCTAGCGGTTATATCTACGAGCAGTACTTC
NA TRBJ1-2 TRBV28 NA CASSPGHLTGYGYTF TGTGCCAGCAGTCCGGGACACCTTACAGGGTATGGCTACACCTTC
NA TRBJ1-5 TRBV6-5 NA CATIGDRNQPQHF TGTGCCACCATAGGAGATCGCAATCAGCCCCAGCATTTT
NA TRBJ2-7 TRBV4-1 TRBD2 CASSQVEREGEQYF TGCGCCAGCAGCCAAGTTGAACGGGAGGGCGAGCAGTACTTC
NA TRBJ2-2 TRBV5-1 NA CASSEVGVAGELFF TGCGCCAGCAGCGAGGTAGGAGTTGCCGGGGAGCTGTTTTTT
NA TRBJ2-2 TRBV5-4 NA CASSPASGQGTGELFF TGTGCCAGCAGCCCCGCGTCGGGCCAGGGCACCGGGGAGCTGTTTTTT
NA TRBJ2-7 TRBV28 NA CASSLGGGGVAEQYF TGTGCCAGCAGTTTAGGGGGGGGCGGGGTGGCCGAGCAGTACTTC
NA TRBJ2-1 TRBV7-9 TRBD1 CASSSPTGKWYNEQFF TGTGCCAGCAGCTCCCCGACAGGGAAGTGGTACAATGAGCAGTTCTTC
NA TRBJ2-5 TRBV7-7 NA CASSLTGTRETQYF TGTGCTAGCAGCTTAACAGGGACGAGGGAGACCCAGTACTTC